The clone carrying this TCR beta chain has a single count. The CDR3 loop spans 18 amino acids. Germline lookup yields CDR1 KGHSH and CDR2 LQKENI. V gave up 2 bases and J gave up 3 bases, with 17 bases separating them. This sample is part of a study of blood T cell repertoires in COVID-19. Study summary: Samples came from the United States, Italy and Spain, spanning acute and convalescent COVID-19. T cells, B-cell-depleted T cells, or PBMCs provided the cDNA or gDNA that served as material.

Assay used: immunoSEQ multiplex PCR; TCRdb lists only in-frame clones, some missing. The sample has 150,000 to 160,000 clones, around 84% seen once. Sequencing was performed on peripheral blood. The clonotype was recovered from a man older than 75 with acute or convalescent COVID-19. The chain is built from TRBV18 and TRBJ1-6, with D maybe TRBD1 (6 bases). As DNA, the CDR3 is TGTGCCAGCTCACCAGGGGTACAGGGAGTTGGCTATAATTCACCCCTCCACTTT. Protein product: CASSPGVQGVGYNSPLHF. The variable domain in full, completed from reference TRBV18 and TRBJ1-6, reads NAGVMQNPRHLVRRRGQEARLRCSPMKGHSHVYWYRQLPEEGLKFMVYLQKENIIDESGMPKERFSAEFPKEGPSILRIQQVVRGDSAAYFCASSPGVQGVGYNSPLHFGNGTRLTVT.